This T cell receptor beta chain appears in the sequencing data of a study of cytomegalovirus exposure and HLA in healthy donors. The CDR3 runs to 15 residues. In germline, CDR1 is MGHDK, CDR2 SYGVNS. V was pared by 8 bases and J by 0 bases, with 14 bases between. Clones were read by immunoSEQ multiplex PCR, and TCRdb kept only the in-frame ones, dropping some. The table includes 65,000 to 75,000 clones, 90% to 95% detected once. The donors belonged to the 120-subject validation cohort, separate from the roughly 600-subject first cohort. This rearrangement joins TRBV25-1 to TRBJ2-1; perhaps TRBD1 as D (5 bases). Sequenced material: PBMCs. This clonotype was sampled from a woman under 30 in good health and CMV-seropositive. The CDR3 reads CASFWGADSYNEQFF. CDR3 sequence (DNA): TGTGCCAGCTTTTGGGGCGCAGACTCCTACAATGAGCAGTTCTTC.